This TCR beta chain was profiled in a study of T-cell memory formation after mild COVID-19. Concerning this clonotype: What it recognizes is unknown.

TCRdb re-analysed the 5' RACE reads in MiXCR, keeping a single row per CDR3 protein. The data contain about 390,000 distinct CDR3 sequences, 16% of them seen just once; the ten biggest clones take up roughly 21%. Study-level results: Balance between CD4 and CD8 was seen in clones contracting day 15 to 85, and a CD4+ lean was seen in later expanders. Pre-infection memory harbored some responding clones, suggesting cross-reactive memory joined. Mostly located in CM and EM were contracting CD4+ clones, with contracting CD8+ clones located in EMRA.

Trimming stripped 0 bases from V and 2 bases from J, with 10 bases between. Germline V gene data show CDR1 as MGHRA and CDR2 as YSYEKL. This CDR3 is built from 15 residues. This sequence originates from a man aged 18 to 30 who had mild COVID-19 (a few samples of this study predate the infection). Cell type and time point are not known. The rearrangement joins TRBV4-1 to TRBJ1-1; TRBD1 is a possible D gene (6 bases). Specimen: PBMCs or a T cell subset sorted from them (not recorded which). The CDR3 reads CASSQEAGANTEAFF. The CDR3 DNA reads as TGCGCCAGCAGCCAAGAGGCAGGGGCTAACACTGAAGCTTTCTTT.